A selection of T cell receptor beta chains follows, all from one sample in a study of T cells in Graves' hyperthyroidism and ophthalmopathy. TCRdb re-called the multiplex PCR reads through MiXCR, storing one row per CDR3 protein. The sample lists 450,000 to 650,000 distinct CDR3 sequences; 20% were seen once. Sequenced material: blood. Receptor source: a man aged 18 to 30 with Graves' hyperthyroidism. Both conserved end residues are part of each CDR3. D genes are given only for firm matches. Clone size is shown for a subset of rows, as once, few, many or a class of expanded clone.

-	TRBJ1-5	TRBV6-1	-	TGTGCCAGCAGTGAAGCTGGGGAGGCTAAGCCCCAGCATTTT	CASSEAGEAKPQHF
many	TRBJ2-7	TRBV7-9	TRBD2	TGTGCCAGCAGTCTAGCGGGGGATTACGAGCAGTACTTC	CASSLAGDYEQYF
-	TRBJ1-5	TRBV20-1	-	TGCAGTGCTAGGAAGGACAGTTTCAATCAGCCCCAGCATTTT	CSARKDSFNQPQHF
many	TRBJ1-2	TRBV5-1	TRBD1	TGCGCCAGCAGCTTAATGACAGGGTCCTCAACTGGCTACACCTTC	CASSLMTGSSTGYTF
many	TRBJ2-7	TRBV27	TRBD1	TGTGCCAGCAGTTTGGGGGGACAGGGGGTCGAGCAGTACTTC	CASSLGGQGVEQYF
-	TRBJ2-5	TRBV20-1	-	TGCAGTGCGTCCTACGGGACGTTTGTAGAGACCCAGTACTTC	CSASYGTFVETQYF
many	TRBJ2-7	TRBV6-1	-	TGTGCCAGCAGTGTCATCCTTTCGAGCTCCTACGAGCAGTACTTC	CASSVILSSSYEQYF
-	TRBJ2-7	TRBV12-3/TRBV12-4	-	TGTGCCAGCAGTTTAAGTAGGGGACAACCCTACGAGCAGTACTTC	CASSLSRGQPYEQYF
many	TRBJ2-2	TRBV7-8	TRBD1	TGTGCCAGCAGCCCGAGGGACAGGGGAAGAACCGGGGAGCTGTTTTTT	CASSPRDRGRTGELFF
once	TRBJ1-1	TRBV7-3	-	TGTGCCAGCAGCTTAAACGGCGACTTTTACACTGAAGCTTTCTTT	CASSLNGDFYTEAFF
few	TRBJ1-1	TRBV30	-	TGTGCCTGGAGTGTAGCCGCGACCAACACTGAAGCTTTCTTT	CAWSVAATNTEAFF
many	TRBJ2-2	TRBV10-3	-	TGTGCCATCAGTGATTTCAGCCGACAGATTGACACCGGGGAGCTGTTTTTT	CAISDFSRQIDTGELFF
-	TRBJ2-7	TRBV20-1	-	TGCAGTGGTAGAAGGCAAGCCTACGAGCAGTACTTC	CSGRRQAYEQYF
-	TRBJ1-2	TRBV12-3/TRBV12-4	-	TGTGCCAGCAGTTTCAATCAGGGGTGGTATGGCTACACCTTC	CASSFNQGWYGYTF
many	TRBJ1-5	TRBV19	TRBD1	TGTGCCAGTATTGCGGGACAGGGCACTCAGCCCCAGCATTTT	CASIAGQGTQPQHF
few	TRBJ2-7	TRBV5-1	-	TGCGCCAGCAGCTTGGACCCAGGGAGATCCTACGAGCAGTACTTC	CASSLDPGRSYEQYF
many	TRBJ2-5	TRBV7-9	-	TGTGCCAGCAGCCCTCGACAGGTTCCGACAGAGACCCAGTACTTC	CASSPRQVPTETQYF
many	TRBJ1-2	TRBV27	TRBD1	TGTGCCAGCAGTTTGTCATGGACAGGGAACTATGGCTACACCTTC	CASSLSWTGNYGYTF
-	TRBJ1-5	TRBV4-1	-	TGCGCCAGCAGCCCCTATGTCCCGGGTAGCCAGCCCCAGCATTTT	CASSPYVPGSQPQHF
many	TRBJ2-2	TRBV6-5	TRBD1	TGTGCCAGCAGTCACCTCCAGGGGGACGGGGAGCTGTTTTTT	CASSHLQGDGELFF
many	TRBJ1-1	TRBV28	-	TGTGCCAGCAAAAGACGACAGAACACTGAAGCTTTCTTT	CASKRRQNTEAFF
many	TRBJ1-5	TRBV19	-	TGTGCCAGTAGTATTTGGGGTCGGGACACCCCAATAGGTCAGCCCCAGCATTTT	CASSIWGRDTPIGQPQHF
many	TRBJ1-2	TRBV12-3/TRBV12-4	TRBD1	TGTGCCAGCAGTTGGGACAGGAGCTATGGCTACACCTTC	CASSWDRSYGYTF
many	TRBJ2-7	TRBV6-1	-	TGTGCCAGCAGTGAATTTAATCGACGGTCCTACGAGCAGTACTTC	CASSEFNRRSYEQYF
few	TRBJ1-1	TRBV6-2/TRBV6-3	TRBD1	TGTGCCAGCAGTTACATTGCGGACAGGGGGCGAGTAAACACTGAAGCTTTCTTT	CASSYIADRGRVNTEAFF
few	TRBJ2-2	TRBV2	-	TGTGCCAGCGACAGCGACACCAGTCAAACCGGGGAGCTGTTTTTT	CASDSDTSQTGELFF
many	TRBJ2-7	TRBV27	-	TGTGCCAGCAGTTTCATGGATACAGGGCACGAGCAGTACTTC	CASSFMDTGHEQYF
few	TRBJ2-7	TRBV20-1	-	TGCAGTGCTAGAGGGACTGAACCCTACGAGCAGTACTTC	CSARGTEPYEQYF
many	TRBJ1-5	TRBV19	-	TGTGCCAGTAGTATGTGGGGCGCTCAGCCCCAGCATTTT	CASSMWGAQPQHF
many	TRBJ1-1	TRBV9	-	TGTGCCAGCAGCGGACAGACCACTGAAGCTTTCTTT	CASSGQTTEAFF
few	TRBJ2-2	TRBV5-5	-	TGTGCCAGCAGCTTGGGTCCGGCCACCGGGGAGCTGTTTTTT	CASSLGPATGELFF
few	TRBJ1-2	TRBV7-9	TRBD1	TGTGCCAGCAGCGAGTCTGGGGACAGGGGGAATGGCTACACCTTC	CASSESGDRGNGYTF
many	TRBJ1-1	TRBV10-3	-	TGTGCCTCCCGGGAACGGAGGAACACTGAAGCTTTCTTT	CASRERRNTEAFF
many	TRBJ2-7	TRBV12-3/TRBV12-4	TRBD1	TGTGCCAGCAGCATGCGGACAGGGCGAGACGAGCAGTACTTC	CASSMRTGRDEQYF
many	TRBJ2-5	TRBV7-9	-	TGTGCCAGCAGCGTAGGGGGTCGCCCGGAGACCCAGTACTTC	CASSVGGRPETQYF
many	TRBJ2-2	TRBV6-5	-	TGTGCCAGCAAGCTTACGGTGAACACCGGGGAGCTGTTTTTT	CASKLTVNTGELFF
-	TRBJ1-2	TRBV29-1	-	TGCAGCGTTGATTCCGTCGGAGGCGTCAACTATGGCTACACCTTC	CSVDSVGGVNYGYTF
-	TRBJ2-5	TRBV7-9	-	TGTGCCAGCAGCCCCCTGGGGGCCCAGTACTTC	CASSPLGAQYF
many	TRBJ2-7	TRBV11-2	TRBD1	TGTGCCAGCAGCTCACAAGGGGGCAGCGAGCAGTACTTC	CASSSQGGSEQYF
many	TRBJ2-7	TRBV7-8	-	TGTGCCAGCGCCCTACGGGGGGCTGACGAGCAGTACTTC	CASALRGADEQYF
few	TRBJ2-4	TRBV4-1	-	TGCGCCAGCAGCCTTGGTGAAGTGGGGGGGCGGCGCATTCAGTACTTC	CASSLGEVGGRRIQYF